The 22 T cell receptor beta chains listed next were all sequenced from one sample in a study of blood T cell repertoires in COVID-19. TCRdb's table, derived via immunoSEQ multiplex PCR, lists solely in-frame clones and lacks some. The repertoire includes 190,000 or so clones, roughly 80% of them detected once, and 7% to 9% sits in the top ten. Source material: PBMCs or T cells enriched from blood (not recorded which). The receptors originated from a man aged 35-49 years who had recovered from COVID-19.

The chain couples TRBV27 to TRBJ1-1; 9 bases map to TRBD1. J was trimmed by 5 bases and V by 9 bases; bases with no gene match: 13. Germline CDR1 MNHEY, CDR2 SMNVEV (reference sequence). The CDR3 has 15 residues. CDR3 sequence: CASHPGQGTRTEAFF. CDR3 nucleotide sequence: TGTGCCAGTCATCCGGGACAGGGAACGCGGACTGAAGCTTTCTTT.

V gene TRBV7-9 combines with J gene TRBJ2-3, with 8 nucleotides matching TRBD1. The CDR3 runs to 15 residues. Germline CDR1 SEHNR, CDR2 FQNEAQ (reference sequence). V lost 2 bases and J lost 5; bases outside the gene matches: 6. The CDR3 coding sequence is TGTGCCAGCAGCTTACAGGGGGCTCGGGGAGATACGCAGTATTTT. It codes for CASSLQGARGDTQYF.

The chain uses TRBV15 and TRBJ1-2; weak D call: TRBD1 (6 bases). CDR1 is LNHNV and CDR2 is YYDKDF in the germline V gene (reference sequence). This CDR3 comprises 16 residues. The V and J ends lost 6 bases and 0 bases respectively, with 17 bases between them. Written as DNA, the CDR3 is TGTGCCACCAGTTACGACAAGGGGGTGCCTAACTATGGCTACACCTTC. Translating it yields CATSYDKGVPNYGYTF.

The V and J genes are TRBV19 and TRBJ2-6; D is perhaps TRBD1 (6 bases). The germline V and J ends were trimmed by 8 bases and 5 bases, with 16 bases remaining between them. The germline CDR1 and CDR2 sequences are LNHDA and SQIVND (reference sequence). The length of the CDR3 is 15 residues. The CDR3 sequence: CASGVQGPRANVLTF. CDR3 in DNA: TGTGCCAGTGGAGTGCAGGGGCCCCGGGCCAACGTCCTGACTTTC.

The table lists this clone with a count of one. The CDR3 loop is CATRNTENTEAFF. The CDR3 region has the DNA TGTGCCACCCGTAACACAGAGAACACTGAAGCTTTCTTT. The V and J genes are TRBV24-1 and TRBJ1-1; D is ambiguous. With 9 bases removed from V and 1 base from J, the gap between germline ends came to 11 bases. Germline CDR1 reads KGHDR; CDR2 reads SFDVKD. The CDR3 runs to 13 residues.

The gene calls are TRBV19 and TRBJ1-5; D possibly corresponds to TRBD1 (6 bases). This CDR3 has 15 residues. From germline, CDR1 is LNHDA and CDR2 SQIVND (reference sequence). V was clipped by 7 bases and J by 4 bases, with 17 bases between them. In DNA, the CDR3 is TGTGCCAGTAAGATCGGGGACATCGCTAATCAGCCCCAGCATTTT. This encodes CASKIGDIANQPQHF.

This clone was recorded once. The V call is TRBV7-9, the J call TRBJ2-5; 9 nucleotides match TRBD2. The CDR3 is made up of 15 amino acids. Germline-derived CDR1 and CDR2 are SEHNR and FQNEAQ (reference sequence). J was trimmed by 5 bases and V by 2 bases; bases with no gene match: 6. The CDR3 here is CASSLSSGGWETQYF. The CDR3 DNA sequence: TGTGCCAGCAGCTTATCCAGCGGGGGGTGGGAGACCCAGTACTTC.

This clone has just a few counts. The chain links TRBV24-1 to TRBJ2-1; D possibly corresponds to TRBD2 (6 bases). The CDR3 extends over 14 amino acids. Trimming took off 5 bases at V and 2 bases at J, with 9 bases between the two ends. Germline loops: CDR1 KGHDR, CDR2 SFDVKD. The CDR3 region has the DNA TGTGCCACCAGTGGCGGGGATCCCTACAATGAGCAGTTCTTC. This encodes CATSGGDPYNEQFF.

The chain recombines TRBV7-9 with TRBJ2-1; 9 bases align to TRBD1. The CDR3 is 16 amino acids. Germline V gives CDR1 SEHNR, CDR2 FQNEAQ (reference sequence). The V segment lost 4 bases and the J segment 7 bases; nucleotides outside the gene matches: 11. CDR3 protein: CASSSSTGGLLNEQFF. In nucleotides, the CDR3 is TGTGCCAGCAGCTCATCGACAGGGGGATTGTTAAATGAGCAGTTCTTC.

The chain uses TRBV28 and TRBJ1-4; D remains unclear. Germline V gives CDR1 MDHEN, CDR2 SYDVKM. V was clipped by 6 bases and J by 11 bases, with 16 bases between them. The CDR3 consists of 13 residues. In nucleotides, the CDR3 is TGTGCCAGCAGCTTCCGAGCCGGCGGCAAACTGTTTTTT. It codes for CASSFRAGGKLFF.

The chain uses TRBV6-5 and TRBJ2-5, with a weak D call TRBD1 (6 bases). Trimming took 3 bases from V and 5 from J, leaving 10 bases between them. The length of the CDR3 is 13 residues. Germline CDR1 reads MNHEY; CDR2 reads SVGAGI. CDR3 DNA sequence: TGTGCCAGCAGTTATGGGGGCTGGGAGACCCAGTACTTC. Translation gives CASSYGGWETQYF.

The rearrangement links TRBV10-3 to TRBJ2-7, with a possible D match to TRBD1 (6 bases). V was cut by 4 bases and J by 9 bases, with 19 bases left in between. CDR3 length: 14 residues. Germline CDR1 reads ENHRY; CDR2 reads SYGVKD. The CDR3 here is CAISGQASTTVQYF. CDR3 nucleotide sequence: TGTGCCATCAGTGGACAGGCCTCCACTACGGTGCAGTACTTC.

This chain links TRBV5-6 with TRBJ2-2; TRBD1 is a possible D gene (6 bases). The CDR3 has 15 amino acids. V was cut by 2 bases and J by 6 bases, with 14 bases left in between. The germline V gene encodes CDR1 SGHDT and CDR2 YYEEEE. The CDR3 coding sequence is TGTGCCAGCAGCTTACTACAGGGTTCGGCCGGGGAGCTGTTTTTT. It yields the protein CASSLLQGSAGELFF.

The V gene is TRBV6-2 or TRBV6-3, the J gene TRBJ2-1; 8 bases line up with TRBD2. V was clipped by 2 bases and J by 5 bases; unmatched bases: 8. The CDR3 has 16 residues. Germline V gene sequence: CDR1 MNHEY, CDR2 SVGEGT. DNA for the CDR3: TGTGCCAGCAGTTACGCCAAGCGGGGGCGGGACAATGAGCAGTTCTTC. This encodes CASSYAKRGRDNEQFF.

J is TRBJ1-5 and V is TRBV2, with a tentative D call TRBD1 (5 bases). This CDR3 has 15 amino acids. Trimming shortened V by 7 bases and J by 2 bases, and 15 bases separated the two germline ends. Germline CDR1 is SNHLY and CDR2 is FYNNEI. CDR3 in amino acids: CASTYDSNRNQPQHF. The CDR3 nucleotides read TGTGCCAGCACCTATGACAGTAACCGCAATCAGCCCCAGCATTTT. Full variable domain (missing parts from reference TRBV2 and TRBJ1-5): EPEVTQTPSHQVTQMGQEVILRCVPISNHLYFYWYRQILGQKVEFLVSFYNNEISEKSEIFDDQFSVERPDGSNFTLKIRSTKLEDSAMYFCASTYDSNRNQPQHFGDGTRLSIL.

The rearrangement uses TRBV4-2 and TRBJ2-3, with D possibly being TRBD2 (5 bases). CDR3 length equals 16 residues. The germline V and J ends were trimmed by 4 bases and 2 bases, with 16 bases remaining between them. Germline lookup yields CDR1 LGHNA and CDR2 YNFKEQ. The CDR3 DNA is TGTGCCAGCAGCCTCGGACTCGCACCACACACAGATACGCAGTATTTT. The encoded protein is CASSLGLAPHTDTQYF.

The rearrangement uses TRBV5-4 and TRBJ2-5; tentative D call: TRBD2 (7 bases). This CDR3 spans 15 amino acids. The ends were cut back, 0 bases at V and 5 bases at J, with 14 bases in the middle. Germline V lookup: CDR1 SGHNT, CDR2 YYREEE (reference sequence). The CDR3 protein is CASSLAIGGPETQYF. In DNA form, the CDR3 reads TGTGCCAGCAGCTTGGCCATCGGGGGGCCGGAGACCCAGTACTTC.

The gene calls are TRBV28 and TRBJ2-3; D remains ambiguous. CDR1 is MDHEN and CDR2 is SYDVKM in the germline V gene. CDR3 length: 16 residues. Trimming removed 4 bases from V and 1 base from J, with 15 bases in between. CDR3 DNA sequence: TGTGCCAGCAGTTCGCCGGCTCGGGTACGCACAGATACGCAGTATTTT. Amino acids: CASSSPARVRTDTQYF.

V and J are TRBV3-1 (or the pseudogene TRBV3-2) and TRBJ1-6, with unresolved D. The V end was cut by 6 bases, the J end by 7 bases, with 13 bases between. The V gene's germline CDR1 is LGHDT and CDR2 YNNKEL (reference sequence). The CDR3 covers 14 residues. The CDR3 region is CASRASERNSPLHF. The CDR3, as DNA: TGTGCCAGCAGGGCCTCGGAGAGGAATTCACCCCTCCACTTT.

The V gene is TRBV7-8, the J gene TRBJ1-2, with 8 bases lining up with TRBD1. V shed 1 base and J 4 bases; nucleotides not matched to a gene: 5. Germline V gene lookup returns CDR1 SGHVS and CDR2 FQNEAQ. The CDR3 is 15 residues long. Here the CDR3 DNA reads TGTGCCAGCAGCTTAGGTCAGGGGGCAGGCTATGGCTACACCTTC. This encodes CASSLGQGAGYGYTF.

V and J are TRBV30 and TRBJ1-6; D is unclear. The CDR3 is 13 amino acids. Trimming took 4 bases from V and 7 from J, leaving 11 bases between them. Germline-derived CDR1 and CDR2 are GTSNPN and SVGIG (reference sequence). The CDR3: CAWTLTSNSPLHF. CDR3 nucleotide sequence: TGTGCCTGGACTCTCACATCGAATTCACCCCTCCACTTT. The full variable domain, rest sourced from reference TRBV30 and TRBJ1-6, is SQTIHQWPATLVQPVGSPLSLECTVEGTSNPNLYWYRQAAGRGLQLLFYSVGIGQISSEVPQNLSASRPQDRQFILSSKKLLLSDSGFYLCAWTLTSNSPLHFGNGTRLTVT.

As DNA, the CDR3 is TGTGCCAGCAGTGAAAGGACAGGGGGAAACACTGAAGCTTTCTTT. Its protein is CASSERTGGNTEAFF. The chain has TRBV2 and TRBJ1-1; 10 bases agree with TRBD1. Germline V gene data show CDR1 as SNHLY and CDR2 as FYNNEI. The CDR3 is 15 amino acids. The trim removed 2 bases at V and 2 bases at J, leaving 2 bases unmatched.